Below, 16 T cell receptor beta chains from the same sample are listed, as sequenced in a study of shared clonotypes between healthy human individuals. Sequencing used immunoSEQ multiplex PCR; TCRdb keeps in-frame clones, though not all of them. The table lists 2 million to 2.5 million clones, approximately 93% of them singletons, with roughly 0.36% in the top ten. Source material: naive CD4+ T cells from PBMCs. The subset here: CD45RA+ positively selected. The source is a man younger than 35 in good health. Some clones in this sample may be carry-over from other donors' samples.

The chain employs TRBV6-1 and TRBJ2-7; D ambiguous. The germline CDR1 and CDR2 sequences are MNHNS and SASEGT. The CDR3 has 10 amino acids. With 4 bases removed from V and 9 bases from J, the gap between germline ends came to 7 bases. CDR3 sequence: CASSATRQYF. The CDR3 nucleotides are TGTGCCAGCAGTGCCACGAGGCAGTACTTC.

This chain joins TRBV6-1 and TRBJ2-7; a weak D match, TRBD1 (6 bases). The germline V gene has CDR1 MNHNS and CDR2 SASEGT. This CDR3 is built from 11 residues. Trimming pared 5 bases from V and 11 bases from J, leaving 13 bases between. CDR3 region: CASSLQGWEYF. For the CDR3, the DNA is TGTGCCAGCAGTCTACAGGGATGGGAGTACTTC.

The chain uses TRBV28 and TRBJ2-7; 7 nucleotides match TRBD2. Germline CDR1 and CDR2: MDHEN and SYDVKM. The CDR3 has 10 amino acids. The V gene end was trimmed by 8 bases and the J gene end by 6 bases; junction bases not matched to a gene: 1. The CDR3 DNA sequence: TGTGCCAGCCCGGGGGGCGAGCAGTACTTC. Its protein product is CASPGGEQYF.

J is TRBJ1-4 and V is TRBV5-1, with D unresolved. Trimming cost V 4 bases and J 0 bases, with 7 bases left between them. Germline V gives CDR1 SGHRS, CDR2 YFSETQ. This CDR3 region has 14 residues. CDR3 sequence reads: CASSKDATNEKLFF. CDR3 coding DNA: TGCGCCAGCAGCAAAGACGCAACTAATGAAAAACTGTTTTTT.

J is TRBJ2-3 and V is TRBV6-6, with D possibly TRBD2 on 6 matching bases. Trimming stripped 6 bases from V and 0 bases from J, with 13 bases between. There are 15 residues in the CDR3. Germline CDR1 and CDR2: MNHNY and SVGAGI (reference sequence). The CDR3 region is CASSRSGASTDTQYF. The CDR3, as DNA: TGTGCCAGCAGCCGTAGCGGTGCTAGCACAGATACGCAGTATTTT.

The chain combines TRBV2 with TRBJ1-1; D gene unclear. Germline CDR1 reads SNHLY; CDR2 reads FYNNEI. The CDR3 extends over 15 amino acids. Trimming left V 1 base short and J 5 bases short, with 14 bases between. CDR3 coding DNA: TGTGCCAGCAGTGAAGGCCCGGTTTTTCAAACTGAAGCTTTCTTT. As protein: CASSEGPVFQTEAFF.

The chain is built from TRBV5-1 and TRBJ2-3; D may be TRBD2 (5 bases). Germline CDR1 SGHRS, CDR2 YFSETQ. Trimming removed 4 bases from V and 3 bases from J, with 27 bases in between. The CDR3 loop spans 19 amino acids. CDR3 bases: TGCGCCAGCAGCCCTTCCGTATTCTGGGAGTCTCGGAGTACAGATACGCAGTATTTT. Its translation: CASSPSVFWESRSTDTQYF.

The J gene is TRBJ1-1, the V gene TRBV5-1, with D uncertain. CDR1 and CDR2 (germline): SGHRS, YFSETQ. CDR3 length equals 16 residues. Deletions cut 6 bases from V and 2 bases from J, with 20 bases between. The CDR3 sequence: CASKFPREGANTEAFF. As DNA, the CDR3 is TGCGCCAGCAAGTTTCCCCGGGAGGGAGCAAACACTGAAGCTTTCTTT. The full variable domain, with the rest looked up from reference TRBV5-1 and TRBJ1-1, is KAGVTQTPRYLIKTRGQQVTLSCSPISGHRSVSWYQQTPGQGLQFLFEYFSETQRNKGNFPGRFSGRQFSNSRSEMNVSTLELGDSALYLCASKFPREGANTEAFFGQGTRLTVV.

The chain carries TRBV7-7 and TRBJ2-5; 13 bases agree with TRBD2. With 4 bases clipped from V and 5 bases from J, the junction kept 4 bases outside the gene matches. The CDR3 has 15 residues. Germline CDR1 SSHAT, CDR2 FNYEAQ (reference sequence). In DNA form, the CDR3 reads TGTGCCAGCAGCTACGGACTAGCGGGAGAGGAGACCCAGTACTTC. Its translation is CASSYGLAGEETQYF.

V is TRBV28 and J is TRBJ1-4; 7 nucleotides align to TRBD1. The CDR3 loop spans 13 amino acids. Germline CDR1 and CDR2: MDHEN and SYDVKM. The V and J ends lost 5 bases and 10 bases, in that order; junction bases with no gene match: 7. CDR3 in DNA: TGTGCCAGCAGTCAGACAGGGATCGGAAAACTGTTTTTT. Translating it yields CASSQTGIGKLFF.

The chain is built from TRBV2 and TRBJ2-7; D unclear. This CDR3 contains 15 residues. The V and J ends lost 2 bases and 0 bases respectively, with 11 bases between them. CDR1 SNHLY and CDR2 FYNNEI come from the germline V gene. The DNA of the CDR3 is TGTGCCAGCAGTGAAAGGCGGTCAAGCTCCTACGAGCAGTACTTC. This sequence encodes CASSERRSSSYEQYF.

This chain connects TRBV2 to TRBJ2-4; 7 bases match TRBD2. The V segment lost 6 bases and the J segment 12 bases; nucleotides outside the gene matches: 5. Looked up from germline, CDR1 is SNHLY and CDR2 is FYNNEI. This CDR3 has 11 amino acids. CDR3 nucleotide sequence: TGTGCCAGCAGCGGGGAGGGCTATCAGTACTTC. This gives the protein CASSGEGYQYF. Filled out from reference TRBV2 and TRBJ2-4, the complete variable domain reads EPEVTQTPSHQVTQMGQEVILRCVPISNHLYFYWYRQILGQKVEFLVSFYNNEISEKSEIFDDQFSVERPDGSNFTLKIRSTKLEDSAMYFCASSGEGYQYFGAGTRLSVL.

The chain combines TRBV4-3 with TRBJ2-7; 7 nucleotides agree with TRBD1. Per germline, CDR1 LGHNA and CDR2 YSLEER. After removal of 0 bases from V and 2 bases from J, the junction contained 7 bases not matched to a gene. The CDR3 covers 16 residues. The DNA of the CDR3 is TGCGCCAGCAGCCAAGAACACTGGCAGGGGGCCTACGAGCAGTACTTC. It yields the protein CASSQEHWQGAYEQYF.

V usage is TRBV5-4 and J usage is TRBJ2-5; either TRBD1 or TRBD2 may fit D (5 bases each). The ends were cut back, 0 bases at V and 0 bases at J, with 9 bases in the middle. The germline gives CDR1 SGHNT, CDR2 YYREEE (reference sequence). This CDR3 is built from 15 residues. Here the CDR3 DNA reads TGTGCCAGCAGCTTGGCAGGGACGGACCAAGAGACCCAGTACTTC. Amino acid sequence: CASSLAGTDQETQYF.

The J gene is TRBJ1-6, the V gene TRBV7-9; D unresolved. V gave up 10 bases and J gave up 7 bases, with 14 bases separating them. Germline V CDR1 and CDR2: SEHNR, FQNEAQ (reference sequence). This CDR3 contains 13 residues. This CDR3 is CATSSPRNSPLHF. In nucleotides, the CDR3 is TGTGCCACCTCCTCCCCTAGAAATTCACCCCTCCACTTT.

Regarding this clone: Other nucleotide sequences from this sample produce the same CDR3. The CDR3 nucleotides are TGTGCCAGCAAGTCCCTCACGACTCCACCCTATGGCTACACCTTC. This sequence encodes CASKSLTTPPYGYTF. The chain recombines TRBV28 with TRBJ1-2; no firm D call. In germline, CDR1 is MDHEN, CDR2 SYDVKM. There are 15 residues in the CDR3. V was clipped by 7 bases and J by 4 bases, with 19 bases between them.